The present T cell receptor (beta chain) was sequenced within a study of T-cell reconstitution after alpha-beta-depleted transplantation in children. Library preparation (for TCRbeta) was performed with unique molecular identifiers. TCRdb called the PCR reads again in MiXCR, with one record for every CDR3 protein. The table shows 200,000 to 250,000 distinct CDR3 sequences, with 8.2% occurring only once. This clonotype has ten or more counts. Germline V gene lookup returns CDR1 MGHRA and CDR2 YSYEKL. The CDR3 spans 17 residues. Trimming cost V 4 bases and J 0 bases, with 16 bases left between them. The material was PBMCs, mostly from graft donor cells, obtained 180 days after TCRalphabeta/CD19-depleted stem cell transplant. This rearrangement joins TRBV4-1 to TRBJ2-1, with D perhaps matching TRBD1 (6 bases). The TCR originated in a male patient younger than 18 who had a stem cell transplant for acute lymphoblastic leukemia, so the T cells may come from the graft donor. The CDR3 protein is CASSLIWGPSSYNEQFF. CDR3 bases: TGCGCCAGCAGCCTCATTTGGGGGCCCAGCTCCTACAATGAGCAGTTCTTC.